What follows are 26 T cell receptor beta chains derived from one specimen sequenced in a study of CD8 T cells in Susac syndrome. Reverse transcription of roughly 0.5 to 1 ug RNA was performed with random hexamers. TCRdb re-called the immunoSEQ multiplex PCR reads through MiXCR, storing one row per CDR3 protein. This table has some 180,000 distinct CDR3 sequences, 75% to 95% appearing once. Sequenced material: CD4+ T cells from PBMCs. Receptors were obtained from a human donor with Susac syndrome.

The chain recombines TRBV9 with TRBJ2-7; D is uncertain. Germline CDR1 and CDR2: SGDLS and YYNGEE. The V end lost 2 bases, the J end lost 3 bases, and 15 bases lay between the germline ends. This CDR3 is built from 15 residues. The CDR3 loop is CASSVRPDPLYEQYF. The CDR3 DNA reads as TGTGCCAGCAGCGTTCGACCCGACCCCCTCTACGAGCAGTACTTC.

Only one count was recorded for this clonotype. This chain links TRBV5-6 with TRBJ2-1, with D perhaps TRBD2 (6 bases). The CDR3 is 12 residues long. The germline CDR1 and CDR2 sequences are SGHDT and YYEEEE. V shed 2 bases and J shed 14 bases, with 14 bases lying between them. The CDR3 DNA sequence: TGTGCCAGCAGCTTTTGGACTAATACCGAGTTCTTC. Translation gives CASSFWTNTEFF.

This clonotype came up once. DNA of the CDR3: TGTGCTAGTGGTTTAGGGCAGGGGCGAGGAAACACTGAAGCTTTCTTT. It yields the protein CASGLGQGRGNTEAFF. The chain employs TRBV12-5 and TRBJ1-1, with a tentative D call TRBD1 (6 bases). V gave up 3 bases and J gave up 2 bases, with 16 bases separating them. Germline V gene sequence: CDR1 LGHNT, CDR2 FRNRAP. The CDR3 runs to 16 residues. Supplemented by reference TRBV12-5 and TRBJ1-1, the full variable domain reads DARVTQTPRHKVTEMGQEVTMRCQPILGHNTVFWYRQTMMQGLELLAYFRNRAPLDDSGMPKDRFSAEMPDATLATLKIQPSEPRDSAVYFCASGLGQGRGNTEAFFGQGTRLTVV.

The chain joins TRBV10-3 to TRBJ1-1; no reliable D call. The CDR3 has 11 amino acids. V gave up 7 bases and J gave up 7 bases, with 10 bases separating them. The germline gives CDR1 ENHRY, CDR2 SYGVKD. The CDR3 loop reads CAIKGDFEAFF. For the CDR3, the DNA is TGTGCCATCAAAGGAGACTTTGAAGCTTTCTTT.

In its sample, this clonotype was seen a few times. The chain couples TRBV6-1 to TRBJ1-1; no clear D. The CDR3 extends over 12 amino acids. CDR1 MNHNS and CDR2 SASEGT come from the germline V gene. V lost 10 bases and J lost 5, with 14 bases in between. In DNA, the CDR3 is TGTGCCACAGGACCGGCGGGGACTGAAGCTTTCTTT. This translates into CATGPAGTEAFF.

The rearrangement uses TRBV7-9 and TRBJ2-2; D gene uncertain. The germline V gene encodes CDR1 SEHNR and CDR2 FQNEAQ (reference sequence). The CDR3 runs 15 residues. Trimming removed 2 bases at V and 0 bases at J, with 7 bases between. The CDR3 DNA sequence: TGTGCCAGCAGCTTAACACTCCCGAACACCGGGGAGCTGTTTTTT. The encoded protein is CASSLTLPNTGELFF. The variable domain in full, with the rest retrieved from reference TRBV7-9 and TRBJ2-2, is DTGVSQNPRHKITKRGQNVTFRCDPISEHNRLYWYRQTLGQGPEFLTYFQNEAQLEKSRLLSDRFSAERPKGSFSTLEIQRTEQGDSAMYLCASSLTLPNTGELFFGEGSRLTVL.

The chain recombines TRBV12-3 or TRBV12-4 with TRBJ2-1; TRBD2 aligns across 10 bases. The CDR3 runs to 14 residues. Trimming took 8 bases from V and 4 from J; bases not matched to a gene: 5. CDR3 residues: CASGRTSGYNEQFF. The CDR3 DNA reads TGTGCCAGCGGTCGGACTAGCGGTTACAATGAGCAGTTCTTC.

The J gene is TRBJ2-2, the V gene TRBV27; D is possibly TRBD2 (6 bases). Germline CDR1 is MNHEY and CDR2 is SMNVEV (reference sequence). V was pared by 6 bases and J by 2 bases, with 16 bases between. The CDR3 is 16 residues long. The CDR3 nucleotides read TGTGCCAGCAGGCCCCTCGCGGGGATAAACACCGGGGAGCTGTTTTTT. Translated, it gives CASRPLAGINTGELFF.

V and J are TRBV6-1 and TRBJ1-5, with a weak D call TRBD1 (5 bases). The germline V and J ends were trimmed by 4 bases and 7 bases, with 20 bases remaining between them. Germline lookup yields CDR1 MNHNS and CDR2 SASEGT. The CDR3 sequence is 16 residues long. The CDR3 protein is CASSVALGGVGQPQHF. The CDR3, as DNA: TGTGCCAGCAGTGTCGCCTTAGGAGGGGTCGGGCAGCCCCAGCATTTT.

The chain joins TRBV3-1 to TRBJ1-6, with D uncertain. In germline, CDR1 is LGHDT, CDR2 YNNKEL (reference sequence). The CDR3 loop spans 13 amino acids. The V end was cut by 0 bases, the J end by 7 bases, with 4 bases between. The CDR3 region has the DNA TGTGCCAGCAGCCAAGAGAAAAATTCACCCCTCCACTTT. It specifies CASSQEKNSPLHF.

The V call is TRBV18, the J call TRBJ2-2; possibly TRBD1 for D (6 bases). The germline V and J ends were trimmed by 3 bases and 0 bases, with 11 bases remaining between them. The CDR3 has 16 residues. The V gene's germline CDR1 is KGHSH and CDR2 LQKENI. The CDR3: CASSPRQAANTGELFF. Here the CDR3 DNA reads TGTGCCAGCTCACCGAGACAGGCTGCGAACACCGGGGAGCTGTTTTTT.

This chain uses TRBV6-1 with TRBJ1-4, with D uncertain. There are 13 residues in the CDR3. Trimming shortened V by 2 bases and J by 7 bases, and 8 bases separated the two germline ends. Germline CDR1 MNHNS, CDR2 SASEGT. The CDR3 loop is CASSEMGGEKLFF. The CDR3 DNA reads TGTGCCAGCAGTGAAATGGGAGGTGAAAAACTGTTTTTT.

J is TRBJ2-5 and V is TRBV19; no clear D. The V end lost 6 bases, the J end lost 2 bases, and 16 bases lay between the germline ends. The CDR3 consists of 15 residues. CDR1 LNHDA and CDR2 SQIVND come from the germline V gene (reference sequence). The CDR3 DNA reads as TGTGCCAGTAGCCTCGGGCGCAAGACACAAGAGACCCAGTACTTC. This encodes CASSLGRKTQETQYF.

The V gene is TRBV5-4, the J gene TRBJ2-7; D possibly corresponds to TRBD1 (5 bases). Germline V lookup: CDR1 SGHNT, CDR2 YYREEE (reference sequence). The CDR3 covers 14 residues. The V gene lost 2 bases and the J gene lost 1 base, with 10 bases spanning the gap. The CDR3 nucleotides are TGTGCCAGCAGCTTCGACAGCAGATCCTACGAGCAGTACTTC. Amino acids: CASSFDSRSYEQYF. Full variable domain (rest looked up from reference TRBV5-4 and TRBJ2-7): ETGVTQSPTHLIKTRGQQVTLRCSSQSGHNTVSWYQQALGQGPQFIFQYYREEENGRGNFPPRFSGLQFPNYSSELNVNALELDDSALYLCASSFDSRSYEQYFGPGTRLTVT.

V and J are TRBV6-1 and TRBJ2-7, with D perhaps being TRBD1 or TRBD2 (5 bases each). This CDR3 comprises 17 residues. Per the germline V gene, CDR1 is MNHNS and CDR2 is SASEGT. V was pared by 1 base and J by 0 bases, with 16 bases between. In DNA form, the CDR3 reads TGTGCCAGCAGTGAAGAATATTGGGACGCGAGCTCCTACGAGCAGTACTTC. Translating gives CASSEEYWDASSYEQYF.

This clonotype was detected a few times. The gene calls are TRBV6-1 and TRBJ2-1; D is ambiguous. The germline gives CDR1 MNHNS, CDR2 SASEGT. V was cut by 2 bases and J by 3 bases, with 8 bases left in between. The CDR3 is 14 amino acids. The CDR3 DNA sequence: TGTGCCAGCAGTGAACCCCCCGACTACAATGAGCAGTTCTTC. Amino acid sequence: CASSEPPDYNEQFF.

The chain carries TRBV2 and TRBJ2-7; 8 nucleotides match TRBD1. Germline values: CDR1 SNHLY, CDR2 FYNNEI. The J segment lost 0 bases and the V segment lost 4 bases, leaving 5 bases of the junction unmatched. CDR3 length: 15 residues. DNA for the CDR3: TGTGCCAGCAGTGGTATACAGGGGGGCTCCTACGAGCAGTACTTC. Its protein product is CASSGIQGGSYEQYF.

This clonotype was seen more than once but under ten times. This chain connects TRBV12-3 or TRBV12-4 to TRBJ2-7; 11 positions agree with TRBD1. This CDR3 is 14 amino acids long. V lost 6 bases to trimming and J lost 6 bases; unmatched junction nucleotides: 7. The CDR3 DNA reads as TGTGCCAGCAGGGACTCCGGGACAGGGGGCGAGCAGTACTTC. This codes for CASRDSGTGGEQYF.

The chain links TRBV20-1 to TRBJ2-3; TRBD2 aligns across 8 bases. The CDR3 totals 15 residues. CDR1 DFQATT and CDR2 SNEGSKA come from the germline V gene (reference sequence). V gave up 4 bases and J gave up 5 bases; unmatched junction bases: 11. CDR3 region: CSATRGRGVGDTQYF. In nucleotides, the CDR3 is TGCAGTGCTACTCGGGGGCGGGGGGTCGGAGATACGCAGTATTTT.

The rearrangement joins TRBV5-1 to TRBJ2-5; D not resolved. Trimming pared 3 bases from V and 4 bases from J, leaving 1 base between. The germline CDR1 and CDR2 sequences are SGHRS and YFSETQ. CDR3 length equals 10 residues. Here the CDR3 reads CASSSETQYF. The CDR3 bases are TGCGCCAGCAGCTCAGAGACCCAGTACTTC.

The V and J genes are TRBV5-1 and TRBJ1-4; no firm D call. The germline V gene encodes CDR1 SGHRS and CDR2 YFSETQ. The CDR3 is made up of 13 amino acids. Trimming cost V 4 bases and J 6 bases, with 10 bases left between them. The CDR3 loop reads CASSPGTYEKLFF. The CDR3 DNA sequence: TGCGCCAGCAGCCCCGGCACTTATGAAAAACTGTTTTTT.

The V and J genes are TRBV7-3 and TRBJ2-5; 8 nucleotides agree with TRBD2. With V trimmed by 5 bases and J by 4 bases, 6 bases remained unmatched. There are 14 residues in the CDR3. The germline CDR1 and CDR2 sequences are SGHTA and FQGTGA. This chain's CDR3 is CASSQGLVSETQYF. In DNA form, the CDR3 reads TGTGCCAGCAGCCAGGGACTAGTCTCAGAGACCCAGTACTTC.

The chain recombines TRBV10-3 with TRBJ2-1, with 11 positions matching TRBD1. The CDR3 length is 13 residues. Germline V gene lookup returns CDR1 ENHRY and CDR2 SYGVKD. V lost 10 bases and J lost 6; bases outside the gene matches: 5. The CDR3 here is CATSGTGGNEQFF. The CDR3, as DNA: TGTGCCACCTCCGGGACAGGGGGCAATGAGCAGTTCTTC.

V usage is TRBV7-2 and J usage is TRBJ2-2; D is unclear. V was shortened by 3 bases and J by 3 bases, with 8 bases between the two germline ends. Germline V gene data show CDR1 as SGHTA and CDR2 as FQGNSA. The CDR3 extends over 14 amino acids. CDR3 protein: CASSFVEYTGELFF. The CDR3 DNA follows: TGTGCCAGCAGCTTTGTCGAATACACCGGGGAGCTGTTTTTT.

The gene calls are TRBV12-3 or TRBV12-4 and TRBJ2-7; no definite D call. The CDR3 runs to 12 residues. V was trimmed by 0 bases and J by 9 bases, leaving 9 bases between them. CDR3 protein: CASSLALYGQYF. The CDR3 nucleotides are TGTGCCAGCAGTTTAGCGCTGTATGGGCAGTACTTC.

The chain recombines TRBV15 with TRBJ1-5; unclear D gene. V shed 1 base and J shed 3 bases, with 7 bases lying between them. This CDR3 is built from 14 residues. The germline gives CDR1 LNHNV, CDR2 YYDKDF (reference sequence). The CDR3 loop reads CATSRGRNNQPQHF. The CDR3 DNA reads as TGTGCCACCAGCAGAGGACGGAACAATCAGCCCCAGCATTTT.